This TCR beta chain was sequenced for a study of CD8+CD57+ T cells in acquired aplastic anemia. Germline CDR1 is SGHRS and CDR2 is YFSETQ. Trimming shortened V by 0 bases and J by 3 bases, and 9 bases separated the two germline ends. There are 14 residues in the CDR3. Investigators profiled TCR beta VDJ and CDR3 from genomic DNA template. TCRdb re-called the reads with MiXCR, one entry per CDR3 protein. The repertoire holds about 170,000 distinct CDR3 sequences, 35% to 55% seen once, with 0.85% to 1.3% in the top ten. Material: sorted CD4+, CD8+, or CD8+CD57+ T cells (not recorded which) from PBMCs. The source is a human donor in good health. The gene calls are TRBV5-1 and TRBJ1-2; possible D gene TRBD1, 6 bases. The CDR3 spells CASSLAGADYGYTF. The CDR3 region has the DNA TGCGCCAGCAGCTTGGCAGGGGCTGACTATGGCTACACCTTC.